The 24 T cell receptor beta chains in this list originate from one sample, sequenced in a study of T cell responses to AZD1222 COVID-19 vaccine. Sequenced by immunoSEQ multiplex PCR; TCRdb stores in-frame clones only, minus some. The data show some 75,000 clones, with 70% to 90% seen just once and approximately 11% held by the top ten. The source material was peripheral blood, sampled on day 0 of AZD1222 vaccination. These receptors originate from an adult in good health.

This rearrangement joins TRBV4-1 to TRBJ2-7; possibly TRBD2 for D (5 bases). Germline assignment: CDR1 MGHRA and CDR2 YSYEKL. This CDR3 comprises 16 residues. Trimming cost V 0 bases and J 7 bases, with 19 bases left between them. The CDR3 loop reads CASSQEGQRPREEQYF. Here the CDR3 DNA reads TGCGCCAGCAGCCAAGAGGGCCAGCGACCTAGGGAGGAGCAGTACTTC.

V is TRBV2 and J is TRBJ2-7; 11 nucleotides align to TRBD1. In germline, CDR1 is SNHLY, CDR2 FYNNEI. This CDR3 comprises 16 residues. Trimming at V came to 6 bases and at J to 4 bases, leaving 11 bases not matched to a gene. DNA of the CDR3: TGTGCCAGCAGCATCACTACCGGGACAGGGGGATACGAGCAGTACTTC. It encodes CASSITTGTGGYEQYF.

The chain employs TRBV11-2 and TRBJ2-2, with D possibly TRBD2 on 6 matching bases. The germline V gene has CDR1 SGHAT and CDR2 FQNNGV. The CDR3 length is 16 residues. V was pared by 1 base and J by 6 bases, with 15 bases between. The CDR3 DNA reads TGTGCCAGCAGCTTAGGCTCGGGAGAGTACCCCGGGGAGCTGTTTTTT. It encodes CASSLGSGEYPGELFF.

CDR3 amino acids: CASSRTVGAGHSYEQYF. Written as DNA, the CDR3 is TGTGCCAGCAGCCGGACGGTGGGCGCGGGCCACTCCTACGAGCAGTACTTC. The chain joins TRBV3-1 (or the pseudogene TRBV3-2) to TRBJ2-7; D possibly corresponds to TRBD2 (5 bases). This CDR3 is 17 amino acids long. The germline V and J ends were trimmed by 4 bases and 0 bases, with 19 bases remaining between them. CDR1 and CDR2 from the germline V gene are LGHDT and YNNKEL (reference sequence).

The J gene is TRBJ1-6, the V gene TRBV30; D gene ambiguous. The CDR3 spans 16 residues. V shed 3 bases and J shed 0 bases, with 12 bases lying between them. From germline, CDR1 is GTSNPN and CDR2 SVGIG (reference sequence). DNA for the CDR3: TGTGCCTGGAGCCCTTTTAAGAGCTCCTATAATTCACCCCTCCACTTT. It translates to CAWSPFKSSYNSPLHF.

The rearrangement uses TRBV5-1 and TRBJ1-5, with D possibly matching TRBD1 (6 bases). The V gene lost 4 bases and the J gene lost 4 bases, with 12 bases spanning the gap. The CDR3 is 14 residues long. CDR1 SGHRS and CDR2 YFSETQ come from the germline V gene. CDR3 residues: CASSVGTNNQPQHF. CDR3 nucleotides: TGCGCCAGCAGCGTAGGGACAAATAATCAGCCCCAGCATTTT. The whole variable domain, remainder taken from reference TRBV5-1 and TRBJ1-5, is KAGVTQTPRYLIKTRGQQVTLSCSPISGHRSVSWYQQTPGQGLQFLFEYFSETQRNKGNFPGRFSGRQFSNSRSEMNVSTLELGDSALYLCASSVGTNNQPQHFGDGTRLSIL.

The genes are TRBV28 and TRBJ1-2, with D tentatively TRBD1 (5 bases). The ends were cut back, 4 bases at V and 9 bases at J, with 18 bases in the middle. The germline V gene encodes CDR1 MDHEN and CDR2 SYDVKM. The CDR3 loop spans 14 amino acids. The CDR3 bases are TGTGCCAGCAGTTCATCGGACACGGTGTTAAGCTACACCTTC. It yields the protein CASSSSDTVLSYTF.

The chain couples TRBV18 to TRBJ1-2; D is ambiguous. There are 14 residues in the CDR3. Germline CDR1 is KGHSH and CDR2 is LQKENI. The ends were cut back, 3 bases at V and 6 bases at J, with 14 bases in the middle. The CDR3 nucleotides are TGTGCCAGCTCACCGCGGGCACCCCGGCATGGCTACACCTTC. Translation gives CASSPRAPRHGYTF.

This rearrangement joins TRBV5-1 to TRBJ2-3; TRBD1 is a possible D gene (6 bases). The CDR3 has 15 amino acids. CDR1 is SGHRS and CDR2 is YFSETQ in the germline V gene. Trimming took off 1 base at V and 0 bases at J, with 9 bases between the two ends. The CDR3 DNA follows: TGCGCCAGCAGCTTGAGCGGACAGAGCACAGATACGCAGTATTTT. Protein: CASSLSGQSTDTQYF.

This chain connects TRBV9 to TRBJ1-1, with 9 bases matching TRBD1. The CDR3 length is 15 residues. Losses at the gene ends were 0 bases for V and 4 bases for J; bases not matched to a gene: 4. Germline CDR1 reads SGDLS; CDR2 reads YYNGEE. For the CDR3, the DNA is TGTGCCAGCAGCGTAGTGACAGGGGGTTTCACTGAAGCTTTCTTT. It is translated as CASSVVTGGFTEAFF.

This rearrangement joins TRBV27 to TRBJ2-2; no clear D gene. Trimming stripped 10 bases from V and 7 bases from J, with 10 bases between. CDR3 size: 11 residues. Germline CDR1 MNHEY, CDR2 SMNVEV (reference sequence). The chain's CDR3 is CATRSFGELFF. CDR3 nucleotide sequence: TGTGCCACCCGGAGTTTCGGGGAGCTGTTTTTT.

The CDR3 DNA follows: TGTGCCATCAGCCCGGCTAGCGGGAGGAAGTACAATGAGCAGTTCTTC. Translation: CAISPASGRKYNEQFF. This chain uses TRBV10-3 with TRBJ2-1; 11 positions agree with TRBD2. Germline-derived CDR1 and CDR2 are ENHRY and SYGVKD. The CDR3 extends over 16 amino acids. With V trimmed by 6 bases and J by 4 bases, 8 bases remained unmatched.

CDR3 nucleotide sequence: TGTGCCAGCAGTGAAGCGGTGACAAGGAATCAGCCCCAGCATTTT. It encodes CASSEAVTRNQPQHF. The J gene is TRBJ1-5, the V gene TRBV2; D ambiguous. This CDR3 contains 15 residues. V shed 0 bases and J shed 4 bases, with 10 bases lying between them. CDR1 is SNHLY and CDR2 is FYNNEI in the germline V gene.

In DNA, the CDR3 is TGTGCCAGCAGCGCGTGGGCGGGAGTGAAATCAGATACGCAGTATTTT. Its protein product is CASSAWAGVKSDTQYF. The chain uses TRBV9 and TRBJ2-3, with 7 bases lining up with TRBD2. The CDR3 loop spans 16 amino acids. Germline V gives CDR1 SGDLS, CDR2 YYNGEE. J lost 4 bases, V lost 3 bases, and 11 bases had no gene match.

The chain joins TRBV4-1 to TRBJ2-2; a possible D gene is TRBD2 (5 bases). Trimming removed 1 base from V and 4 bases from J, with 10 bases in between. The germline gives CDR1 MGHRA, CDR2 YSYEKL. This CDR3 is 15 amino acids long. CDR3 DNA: TGCGCCAGCAGCCAAGGAGGGTTCGGCACCGGGGAGCTGTTTTTT. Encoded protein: CASSQGGFGTGELFF.

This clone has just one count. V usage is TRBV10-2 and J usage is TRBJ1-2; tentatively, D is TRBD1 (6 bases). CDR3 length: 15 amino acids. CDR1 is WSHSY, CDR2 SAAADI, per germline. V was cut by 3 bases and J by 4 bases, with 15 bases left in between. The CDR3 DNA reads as TGCGCCAGCAGTGAAGGACTGGAGGGGGGCTATGGCTACACCTTC. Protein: CASSEGLEGGYGYTF.

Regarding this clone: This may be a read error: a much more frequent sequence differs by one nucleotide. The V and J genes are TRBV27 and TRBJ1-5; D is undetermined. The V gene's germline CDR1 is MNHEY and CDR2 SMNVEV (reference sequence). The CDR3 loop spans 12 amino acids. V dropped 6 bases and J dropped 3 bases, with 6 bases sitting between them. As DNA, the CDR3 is TGTGCCAGCAGGGACCCCAATCAGCCCCAGCATTTT. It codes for CASRDPNQPQHF.

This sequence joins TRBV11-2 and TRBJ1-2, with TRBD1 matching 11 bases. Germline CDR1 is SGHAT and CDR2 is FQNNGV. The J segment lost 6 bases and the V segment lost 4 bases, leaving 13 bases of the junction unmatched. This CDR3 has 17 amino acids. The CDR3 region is CASSSLRRDRGTHGYTF. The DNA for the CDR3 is TGTGCCAGCAGCTCACTCCGCCGGGACAGGGGGACCCATGGCTACACCTTC.

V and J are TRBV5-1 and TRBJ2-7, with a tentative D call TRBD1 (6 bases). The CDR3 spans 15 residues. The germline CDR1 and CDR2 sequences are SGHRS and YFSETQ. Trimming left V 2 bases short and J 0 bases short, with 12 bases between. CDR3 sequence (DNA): TGCGCCAGCAGCTTTCTATCAGGGGCCTCCTACGAGCAGTACTTC. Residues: CASSFLSGASYEQYF.

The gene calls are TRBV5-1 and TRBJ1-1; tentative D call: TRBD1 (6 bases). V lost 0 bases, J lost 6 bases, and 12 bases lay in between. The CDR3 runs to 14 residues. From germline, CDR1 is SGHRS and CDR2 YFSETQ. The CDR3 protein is CASSLGGGKPEAFF. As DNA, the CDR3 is TGCGCCAGCAGCTTGGGAGGGGGAAAGCCTGAAGCTTTCTTT.

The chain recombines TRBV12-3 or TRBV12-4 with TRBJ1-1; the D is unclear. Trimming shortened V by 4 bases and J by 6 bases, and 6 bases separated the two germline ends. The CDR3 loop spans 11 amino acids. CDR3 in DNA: TGTGCCAGCAGTTCCTTGCCTGAAGCTTTCTTT. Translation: CASSSLPEAFF.

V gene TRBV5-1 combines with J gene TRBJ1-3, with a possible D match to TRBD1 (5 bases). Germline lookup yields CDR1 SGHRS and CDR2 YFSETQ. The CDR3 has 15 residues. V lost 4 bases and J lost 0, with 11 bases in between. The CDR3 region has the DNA TGCGCCAGCAGCGTTCAGGGCGCCTCTGGAAACACCATATATTTT. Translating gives CASSVQGASGNTIYF.

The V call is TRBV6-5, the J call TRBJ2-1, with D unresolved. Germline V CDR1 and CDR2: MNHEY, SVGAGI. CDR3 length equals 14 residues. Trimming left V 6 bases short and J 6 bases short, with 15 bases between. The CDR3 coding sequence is TGTGCCAGCAGCCCCGGAGAAGTCGGCAATGAGCAGTTCTTC. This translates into CASSPGEVGNEQFF.

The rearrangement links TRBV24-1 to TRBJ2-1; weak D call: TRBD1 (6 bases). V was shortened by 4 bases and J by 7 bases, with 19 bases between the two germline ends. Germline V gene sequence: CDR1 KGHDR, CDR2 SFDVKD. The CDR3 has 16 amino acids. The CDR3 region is CATSEARQVGMNEQFF. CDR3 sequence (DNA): TGTGCCACCAGTGAAGCAAGACAGGTTGGAATGAATGAGCAGTTCTTC.